This is a list of T cell receptor beta chains from one sample in a study of CD8+ T cells in alopecia areata. The assay was immunoSEQ multiplex PCR, and TCRdb's table has in-frame clones only and misses some. The sample has some 20,000 clones, approximately 60% seen once. Sequenced sample: CD4+ Tregs sorted from blood. The source of these receptors is a human donor with alopecia areata. The CDR3 runs from the conserved cysteine through the conserved F or W. The D gene is left open where the match is weak.

d_gene: TRBD1; len: 15; j_gene: TRBJ1-1; v_gene: TRBV11-3; CDR3aa: CASSLLGGGNTEAFF
d_gene: TRBD1; len: 15; j_gene: TRBJ2-3; v_gene: TRBV2; CDR3aa: CASGDDRVYTDTQYF
d_gene: TRBD1; len: 14; j_gene: TRBJ2-3; v_gene: TRBV28; CDR3aa: CASRDRVYADTQYF
d_gene: TRBD2; len: 14; j_gene: TRBJ2-5; v_gene: TRBV6-5; CDR3aa: CASSYATSVETQYF
d_gene: .; len: 11; j_gene: TRBJ2-5; v_gene: TRBV10-3; CDR3aa: CATGPQETQYF
d_gene: .; len: 13; j_gene: TRBJ2-4; v_gene: TRBV7-2; CDR3aa: CASTREAKNIQYF
d_gene: .; len: 20; j_gene: TRBJ2-7; v_gene: TRBV27; CDR3aa: CASSLSLAGRVSGASYEQYF
d_gene: TRBD1; len: 17; j_gene: TRBJ2-6; v_gene: TRBV10-3; CDR3aa: CAISERTGGAGANVLTF
d_gene: .; len: 17; j_gene: TRBJ1-1; v_gene: TRBV19; CDR3aa: CASSIPNWSDNHTEAFF
d_gene: .; len: 13; j_gene: TRBJ1-1; v_gene: TRBV15; CDR3aa: CATSRARGSEAFF
d_gene: TRBD1; len: 16; j_gene: TRBJ1-2; v_gene: TRBV5-1; CDR3aa: CASSLARRQGIYGYTF
d_gene: .; len: 14; j_gene: TRBJ1-1; v_gene: TRBV2; CDR3aa: CARTRGVLGIEAFF
d_gene: .; len: 12; j_gene: TRBJ2-1; v_gene: TRBV7-9; CDR3aa: CASRFKNNEQFF
d_gene: .; len: 12; j_gene: TRBJ2-7; v_gene: TRBV10-3; CDR3aa: CAISPRGWEQYF
d_gene: TRBD1; len: 13; j_gene: TRBJ1-5; v_gene: TRBV30; CDR3aa: CAWSRQGGWPQHF
d_gene: TRBD1; len: 15; j_gene: TRBJ1-5; v_gene: TRBV6-4; CDR3aa: CASSDQGACNQPQHF
d_gene: .; len: 17; j_gene: TRBJ2-5; v_gene: TRBV12-2; CDR3aa: CASRSEPGQGEKETQYF
d_gene: .; len: 15; j_gene: TRBJ1-5; v_gene: TRBV7-2; CDR3aa: CASSLVTGVFQPQHF
d_gene: .; len: 16; j_gene: TRBJ2-5; v_gene: TRBV5-6; CDR3aa: CASSLDRPERQETQYF
d_gene: .; len: 14; j_gene: TRBJ1-4; v_gene: TRBV29-1; CDR3aa: CSVVINRSGNGLFF
d_gene: .; len: 13; j_gene: TRBJ2-2; v_gene: TRBV11-2; CDR3aa: CASSSTGTGELFF
d_gene: .; len: 12; j_gene: TRBJ1-1; v_gene: TRBV5-8; CDR3aa: CASSFRGTEAFF
d_gene: TRBD1; len: 18; j_gene: TRBJ1-5; v_gene: TRBV14; CDR3aa: CASSQGRADRESNQPQHF
d_gene: .; len: 13; j_gene: TRBJ2-7; v_gene: TRBV5-1; CDR3aa: CASSFQGSYEQYF
d_gene: .; len: 12; j_gene: TRBJ2-3; v_gene: TRBV5-6; CDR3aa: CASSLSLETQYF
d_gene: .; len: 14; j_gene: TRBJ2-7; v_gene: TRBV7-9; CDR3aa: CASSNRGSSYEQYF
d_gene: TRBD1; len: 15; j_gene: TRBJ1-2; v_gene: TRBV6-6; CDR3aa: CASSFRTGANYGYTF
d_gene: TRBD1; len: 14; j_gene: TRBJ2-7; v_gene: TRBV18; CDR3aa: CASSRGDRGGEQYF
d_gene: .; len: 11; j_gene: TRBJ2-7; v_gene: TRBV5-1; CDR3aa: CASSLGGEQYF
d_gene: .; len: 16; j_gene: TRBJ2-2; v_gene: TRBV25-1; CDR3aa: CASSEGGLGTTGELFF
d_gene: .; len: 14; j_gene: TRBJ2-7; v_gene: TRBV7-2; CDR3aa: CASSLGFGSSEQYF
d_gene: .; len: 15; j_gene: TRBJ1-6; v_gene: TRBV9; CDR3aa: CASSSKQEGNSPLHF
d_gene: TRBD1; len: 15; j_gene: TRBJ2-3; v_gene: TRBV19; CDR3aa: CASSIRGGPTDTQYF
d_gene: .; len: 15; j_gene: .; v_gene: TRBV7-2; CDR3aa: CASSLQAGAHYEQYF
d_gene: TRBD1; len: 15; j_gene: TRBJ1-1; v_gene: TRBV14; CDR3aa: CASSVVGQGVTEAFF
d_gene: TRBD1; len: 18; j_gene: TRBJ1-1; v_gene: TRBV5-6; CDR3aa: CASSGLAGQGIGNTEAFF
d_gene: TRBD1; len: 12; j_gene: TRBJ1-5; v_gene: TRBV25-1; CDR3aa: CASTTGDQPQHF
d_gene: .; len: 15; j_gene: TRBJ2-4; v_gene: TRBV5-1; CDR3aa: CASSLVAGPKNIQYF
d_gene: .; len: 12; j_gene: TRBJ1-3; v_gene: TRBV29-1; CDR3aa: CSVSNRGNTIYF
d_gene: .; len: 11; j_gene: TRBJ1-2; v_gene: TRBV25-1; CDR3aa: CASNSNSGYTF
d_gene: .; len: 13; j_gene: TRBJ2-5; v_gene: TRBV29-1; CDR3aa: CSVGRVNQETQYF
d_gene: TRBD1; len: 15; j_gene: TRBJ2-3; v_gene: TRBV5-4; CDR3aa: CASTRGQGNVDTQYF
d_gene: .; len: 16; j_gene: TRBJ2-2; v_gene: TRBV29-1; CDR3aa: CSVEINLGPNTGELFF
d_gene: .; len: 14; j_gene: .; v_gene: TRBV5-6; CDR3aa: CASSFGGQLYEQYF
d_gene: TRBD2; len: 17; j_gene: TRBJ2-1; v_gene: TRBV4-3; CDR3aa: CASSQDLAGGVYNEQFF
d_gene: TRBD2; len: 15; j_gene: TRBJ2-1; v_gene: TRBV5-1; CDR3aa: CASTPGTSTYNEQFF
d_gene: TRBD2; len: 17; j_gene: TRBJ2-5; v_gene: TRBV5-1; CDR3aa: CASRVGRLAGVSETQYF
d_gene: .; len: 14; j_gene: TRBJ1-5; v_gene: TRBV27; CDR3aa: CASSLRGGGQPQHF
d_gene: .; len: 12; j_gene: TRBJ1-5; v_gene: TRBV28; CDR3aa: CASSVRYQPQHF
d_gene: .; len: 13; j_gene: TRBJ1-1; v_gene: TRBV4-2; CDR3aa: CASSPGTRTEAFF
d_gene: .; len: 16; j_gene: TRBJ2-5; v_gene: TRBV5-1; CDR3aa: CASSLVRGRQSETQYF